These 7 T cell receptor beta chains originate from one sample sequenced in a study of spatial heterogeneity in lung cancer. Study-wide findings and caveats: Expanded alpha and beta TCR counts within tumors tracked tumor mutation counts.

No antigens are known for them. Time point described: sample taken at primary tumor resection. TCRdb re-called the 5' RACE reads through MiXCR, storing one row per CDR3 protein. The profile shows approximately 5,000 distinct CDR3 sequences, about 8.4% of them singletons. The sequenced sample was lung tumor tissue, obtained at surgery. These receptors were collected from a female donor with early-stage non-small cell lung cancer.

This clonotype is termed medium-sized. CDR3 sequence reads: CASSQAAMNTEAFF. CDR3 DNA sequence: TGTGCCAGCAGCCAGGCTGCCATGAACACTGAAGCTTTCTTT. The chain is built from TRBV11-3 and TRBJ1-1; D is unresolved. The V end lost 5 bases, the J end lost 0 bases, and 10 bases lay between the germline ends. Germline V lookup: CDR1 SGHNT, CDR2 YENEEA. CDR3 length equals 14 residues.

This clonotype occurred once. This sequence joins TRBV7-8 and TRBJ2-3, with D tentatively TRBD1 (6 bases). Germline V CDR1 and CDR2: SGHVS, FQNEAQ. The V and J ends lost 0 bases and 2 bases respectively, with 12 bases between them. The CDR3 length is 16 residues. CDR3 in DNA: TGTGCCAGCAGCTTAGCGGTAGGGGGATTCACAGATACGCAGTATTTT. Amino acid sequence: CASSLAVGGFTDTQYF.

By share, this clonotype counts as medium-sized (0.01 to 0.1%). The gene calls are TRBV28 and TRBJ1-2, with 7 bases matching TRBD1. Per the germline V gene, CDR1 is MDHEN and CDR2 is SYDVKM. The trim removed 8 bases at V and 6 bases at J, leaving 9 bases unmatched. The CDR3 sequence is 13 residues long. Here the CDR3 reads CASRYRGGDGYTF. The CDR3 DNA follows: TGTGCCAGCCGGTACAGGGGTGGTGATGGCTACACCTTC.

This clonotype was recorded at least ten times. CDR3 amino acids: CASRMSGIETQYF. The DNA of the CDR3 is TGTGCCAGCAGGATGTCAGGGATAGAGACCCAGTACTTC. V is TRBV28 and J is TRBJ2-5; D is possibly TRBD1 (5 bases). Germline V gives CDR1 MDHEN, CDR2 SYDVKM. CDR3 length equals 13 residues. V gave up 6 bases and J gave up 4 bases, with 12 bases separating them.

This clonotype was counted ten times or more. This sequence joins TRBV12-3 or TRBV12-4 and TRBJ2-3; the D is unclear. Trimming removed 5 bases at V and 2 bases at J, with 11 bases between. The CDR3 has 14 residues. CDR3 DNA: TGTGCCAGCAGTCCACGGGTTAACACAGATACGCAGTATTTT. Translating gives CASSPRVNTDTQYF.

This clonotype was detected many times. The chain employs TRBV20-1 and TRBJ1-5; the match to TRBD1 covers 9 bases. Germline loops: CDR1 DFQATT, CDR2 SNEGSKA (reference sequence). After removal of 0 bases from V and 1 base from J, the junction contained 16 bases not matched to a gene. The CDR3 runs 20 residues. CDR3 residues: CSARDEEGQGFDWSNQPQHF. CDR3 DNA sequence: TGCAGTGCTAGAGATGAAGAAGGACAGGGGTTTGATTGGAGCAATCAGCCCCAGCATTTT.

This clonotype was detected ten times or more. The J gene is TRBJ2-2, the V gene TRBV27; D is uncertain. The CDR3 extends over 14 amino acids. Per the germline V gene, CDR1 is MNHEY and CDR2 is SMNVEV (reference sequence). Trimming shortened V by 5 bases and J by 7 bases, and 14 bases separated the two germline ends. The CDR3 DNA reads as TGTGCCAGCAGTCCACCTCTAAGGCTCGGGGAGCTGTTTTTT. Protein product: CASSPPLRLGELFF.